One and the same sample provided the 9 T cell receptor beta chains below, sequenced in a study of T cell responses to AZD1222 COVID-19 vaccine (dated by TCRdb to the early 2020s). The library relied on the immunoSEQ multiplex PCR assay. This is the immuneACCESS table as TCRdb keeps it, with only in-frame sequences that have V and J called. A part of the clones is gone; compared with another copy, unresolved V genes explain less than half, and the rest is unexplained. This sample holds about 150,000 clones; approximately 91% were observed only once. Approximately 1.5% of the sample rests with the top ten. The intended sense of this specimen's time point label: about 28 days (+/-7) after the second vaccine dose. The material was peripheral blood, obtained 28 days after the second AZD1222 dose. The receptors were sampled from an adult who received the AZD1222 COVID-19 vaccine.

This chain links TRBV5-1 with TRBJ2-7, with D tentatively TRBD1 (5 bases). In germline, CDR1 is SGHRS, CDR2 YFSETQ. The V and J ends lost 0 bases and 12 bases respectively, with 16 bases between them. This CDR3 region has 13 residues. In nucleotides, the CDR3 is TGCGCCAGCAGCTTGGGGAGTGGGCCAGGGCGGTACTTC. This translates into CASSLGSGPGRYF.

This clone was recorded once. The genes are TRBV24-1 and TRBJ2-2; D gene unclear. Germline CDR1 KGHDR, CDR2 SFDVKD. The V and J ends lost 5 bases and 2 bases respectively, with 5 bases between them. The CDR3 length is 13 residues. CDR3 sequence: CATSGPNTGELFF. DNA for the CDR3: TGTGCCACCAGTGGACCAAACACCGGGGAGCTGTTTTTT.

This chain uses TRBV25-1 with TRBJ2-7; either TRBD1 or TRBD2 may fit D (5 bases each). From germline, CDR1 is MGHDK and CDR2 SYGVNS. The CDR3 length is 16 residues. The germline V and J ends were trimmed by 4 bases and 6 bases, with 22 bases remaining between them. The CDR3, as DNA: TGTGCCAGCAGTGCTCTGGGACGGACGGAAAACGGCGAGCAGTACTTC. Protein: CASSALGRTENGEQYF.

This clone was counted a few times. V is TRBV6-2 or TRBV6-3 and J is TRBJ1-1, with unresolved D. Trimming pared 2 bases from V and 4 bases from J, leaving 11 bases between. The germline CDR1 and CDR2 sequences are MNHEY and SVGEGT. This CDR3 region has 14 residues. The CDR3 coding sequence is TGTGCCAGCAGTTACGGGTTGACCCGCACTGAAGCTTTCTTT. Its translation is CASSYGLTRTEAFF.

This chain links TRBV27 with TRBJ1-5; no clear D. Germline V gene data show CDR1 as MNHEY and CDR2 as SMNVEV (reference sequence). The V gene lost 7 bases and the J gene lost 7 bases, with 8 bases spanning the gap. The CDR3 covers 11 residues. The CDR3 region has the DNA TGTGCCAGCACGGAGGCCCAGCCCCAGCATTTT. Protein: CASTEAQPQHF.

This clone appeared a single time. The chain couples TRBV30 to TRBJ2-7, with TRBD1 as a possible D gene (6 bases). The CDR3 has 13 amino acids. The V and J ends lost 1 base and 6 bases respectively, with 13 bases between them. CDR1 and CDR2 (germline): GTSNPN, SVGIG (reference sequence). The CDR3 DNA reads TGTGCCTGGAGTGAGGGACACGGCCCCGAGCAGTACTTC. Translating it yields CAWSEGHGPEQYF.

The V and J genes are TRBV6-6 and TRBJ1-1; TRBD1 agrees at 7 bases. In germline, CDR1 is MNHNY, CDR2 SVGAGI (reference sequence). CDR3 length equals 14 residues. V gave up 4 bases and J gave up 1 base; unmatched junction bases: 3. The CDR3: CASSWGQRNTEAFF. The CDR3 nucleotides are TGTGCCAGCAGTTGGGGACAGCGGAACACTGAAGCTTTCTTT.

The rearrangement links TRBV14 to TRBJ1-2; D perhaps matches TRBD1 (6 bases). V was clipped by 8 bases and J by 3 bases, with 16 bases between them. CDR1 is SGHDN, CDR2 FVKESK, per germline. The CDR3 extends over 14 amino acids. CDR3 sequence reads: CASSAGALDYGYTF. The CDR3 DNA reads as TGTGCCAGCTCCGCGGGGGCTTTGGACTATGGCTACACCTTC.

The chain carries TRBV28 and TRBJ1-4, with a tentative D call TRBD1 (6 bases). Trimming took 2 bases from V and 10 from J, leaving 20 bases between them. The CDR3 consists of 16 residues. Germline CDR1 MDHEN, CDR2 SYDVKM. The CDR3 sequence is CASSLARTDRRGKLFF. CDR3 nucleotides: TGTGCCAGCAGTTTAGCACGGACAGACCGGCGGGGAAAACTGTTTTTT.